This entry lists 31 T cell receptor beta chains sequenced from one sample in a study of human T cells and chemical hapten exposure. Regarding time point: patch test 1, 2 weeks after DPC sensitization. Treatment noted: therapeutic diphenylcyclopropenone sensitization with weekly scalp DPC. TCRdb analysed the RACE reads with MiXCR anew, one entry per CDR3 protein. The data contain nearly 350,000 distinct CDR3 sequences, 6% to 8.5% of them singletons. This specimen consisted of whole blood, obtained in connection with sensitization to the hapten diphenylcyclopropenone (DPC). Receptor source: a woman in her late teens or twenties with alopecia areata. Some clones in this sample may be carry-over from other donors' samples.

This clonotype was seen a handful of times. The chain couples TRBV5-6 to TRBJ1-5; 9 bases align to TRBD1. CDR1 and CDR2 from the germline V gene are SGHDT and YYEEEE. With V trimmed by 0 bases and J by 2 bases, 3 bases remained unmatched. The CDR3 is 16 amino acids. CDR3 in DNA: TGTGCCAGCAGCTTGGACAGGGGGCAAGGCAATCAGCCCCAGCATTTT. It encodes CASSLDRGQGNQPQHF.

This chain uses TRBV27 with TRBJ1-4; D uncertain. The V gene's germline CDR1 is MNHEY and CDR2 SMNVEV (reference sequence). The CDR3 spans 14 residues. V was cut by 6 bases and J by 6 bases, with 14 bases left in between. CDR3 sequence: CASSRGISYEKLFF. In nucleotides, the CDR3 is TGTGCCAGCAGCCGTGGGATCTCCTATGAAAAACTGTTTTTT.

This clonotype appeared a few times. The chain recombines TRBV6-1 with TRBJ2-6; D ambiguous. The CDR3 covers 15 residues. Between the trimmed V and J ends, which lost 3 bases and 2 bases, there was a span of 8 bases. Looked up from germline, CDR1 is MNHNS and CDR2 is SASEGT. Written as DNA, the CDR3 is TGTGCCAGCAGTGATTGGCTCCCTGGGGCCAACGTCCTGACTTTC. It is translated as CASSDWLPGANVLTF.

Ten or more counts support this clonotype. V usage is TRBV9 and J usage is TRBJ2-4; D not resolved. Trimming shortened V by 3 bases and J by 6 bases, and 10 bases separated the two germline ends. Germline CDR1 SGDLS, CDR2 YYNGEE. The CDR3 has 13 amino acids. In DNA form, the CDR3 reads TGTGCCAGCAGCGAAGGCGGCGGAAACATTCAGTACTTC. Encoded protein: CASSEGGGNIQYF.

This clonotype was seen only a few times. The chain links TRBV18 to TRBJ2-1; 7 bases map to TRBD2. The germline V gene encodes CDR1 KGHSH and CDR2 LQKENI. CDR3 size: 15 residues. The trim removed 6 bases at V and 0 bases at J, leaving 5 bases unmatched. The CDR3 loop is CASSTSLSSYNEQFF. The CDR3 DNA reads as TGTGCCAGCTCGACTAGCCTGAGCTCCTACAATGAGCAGTTCTTC.

This clonotype was counted between two and nine times. This chain uses TRBV7-9 with TRBJ2-3, with TRBD2 matching over 9 bases. There are 15 residues in the CDR3. Germline V lookup: CDR1 SEHNR, CDR2 FQNEAQ (reference sequence). Trimming took 5 bases from V and 5 from J; bases not matched to a gene: 8. CDR3 DNA: TGTGCCAGCAGCCCCAACGCGGGGGGGGAAGATACGCAGTATTTT. It encodes CASSPNAGGEDTQYF.

This rearrangement joins TRBV25-1 to TRBJ1-1; 8 bases are a match to TRBD1. CDR3 length: 13 amino acids. From germline, CDR1 is MGHDK and CDR2 SYGVNS. The junction had 4 bases not matched to a gene; V was cut back by 6 bases and J by 4 bases. Here the CDR3 DNA reads TGTGCCAGCAGACAGGGGGGTAGCACTGAAGCTTTCTTT. Its protein product is CASRQGGSTEAFF. Looking up the rest from reference TRBV25-1 and TRBJ1-1 gives the full variable domain: EADIYQTPRYLVIGTGKKITLECSQTMGHDKMYWYQQDPGMELHLIHYSYGVNSTEKGDLSSESTVSRIRTEHFPLTLESARPSHTSQYLCASRQGGSTEAFFGQGTRLTVV.

This clonotype turned up a few times. This chain links TRBV6-5 with TRBJ1-2, with TRBD1 matching 10 bases. CDR3 length equals 13 residues. J was trimmed by 2 bases and V by 6 bases; bases with no gene match: 0. CDR1 and CDR2 (germline): MNHEY, SVGAGI. The CDR3 reads CASRGQGNYGYTF. In DNA form, the CDR3 reads TGTGCCAGCAGGGGACAGGGGAACTATGGCTACACCTTC.

This clonotype was counted a few times. Written as DNA, the CDR3 is TGTGCCACAGAAAACCGACAGGGGGGATACGAGCAGTACTTC. Its protein product is CATENRQGGYEQYF. The gene calls are TRBV28 and TRBJ2-7; the match to TRBD1 covers 9 bases. CDR1 is MDHEN and CDR2 is SYDVKM in the germline V gene. V lost 10 bases and J lost 4; bases outside the gene matches: 11. The CDR3 sequence is 14 residues long.

This chain links TRBV20-1 with TRBJ1-1; 9 bases line up with TRBD1. The V gene end was trimmed by 5 bases and the J gene end by 1 base; junction bases not matched to a gene: 5. Germline CDR1 and CDR2: DFQATT and SNEGSKA (reference sequence). The CDR3 covers 14 residues. The CDR3 spells CSADSTGGNTEAFF. Here the CDR3 DNA reads TGCAGTGCTGATTCGACAGGGGGGAACACTGAAGCTTTCTTT.

A word on this clonotype: Its ends do not fully match the called genes, so a read error is possible. The chain has TRBV2 and TRBJ2-1; D may be TRBD2 (5 bases). This CDR3 has 13 amino acids. The V gene's germline CDR1 is SNHLY and CDR2 FYNNEI. The CDR3 DNA sequence: TGTGCCAGCAGGGAAGTTATAGCGAATGAGCAGTTCTTC. As protein: CASREVIANEQFF.

A few counts support this clonotype. V usage is TRBV9 and J usage is TRBJ1-1, with a tentative D call TRBD1 (5 bases). This CDR3 spans 12 amino acids. V dropped 6 bases and J dropped 6 bases, with 12 bases sitting between them. Per germline, CDR1 SGDLS and CDR2 YYNGEE. The CDR3 is CASTPRGPEAFF. The CDR3 DNA is TGTGCCAGCACCCCAAGGGGCCCTGAAGCTTTCTTT.

Many counts were recorded for this clonotype. The chain carries TRBV5-1 and TRBJ2-4; D possibly uses TRBD1 or TRBD2 (5 bases each). V dropped 1 base and J dropped 5 bases, with 10 bases sitting between them. The germline V gene encodes CDR1 SGHRS and CDR2 YFSETQ. The CDR3 spans 14 residues. The CDR3 coding sequence is TGCGCCAGCAGCTTGAACCAGGGAGAAAACATTCAGTACTTC. Translating gives CASSLNQGENIQYF. The full variable domain, in which reference TRBV5-1 and TRBJ2-4 provide the parts outside the CDR3, is KAGVTQTPRYLIKTRGQQVTLSCSPISGHRSVSWYQQTPGQGLQFLFEYFSETQRNKGNFPGRFSGRQFSNSRSEMNVSTLELGDSALYLCASSLNQGENIQYFGAGTRLSVL.

This CDR3 reads CASRHELWTGYQETQYF. The CDR3 nucleotides read TGTGCCAGCAGGCACGAATTGTGGACAGGGTACCAAGAGACCCAGTACTTC. This rearrangement joins TRBV6-1 to TRBJ2-5; 8 nucleotides line up with TRBD1. This CDR3 contains 17 residues. Per the germline V gene, CDR1 is MNHNS and CDR2 is SASEGT. The junction had 12 bases not matched to a gene; V was cut back by 6 bases and J by 0 bases.

This clonotype was seen more than once but under ten times. J is TRBJ2-5 and V is TRBV4-3, with D hard to call. The CDR3 spans 13 residues. Deletions cut 0 bases from V and 3 bases from J, with 5 bases between. Germline CDR1 is LGHNA and CDR2 is YSLEER. CDR3 region: CASSQDQEETQYF. In DNA form, the CDR3 reads TGCGCCAGCAGCCAAGACCAAGAAGAGACCCAGTACTTC.

The chain's CDR3 is CASSPAATSGAYEQFF. Here the CDR3 DNA reads TGTGCCAGCAGCCCGGCCGCGACTAGCGGGGCCTATGAGCAGTTCTTC. The V call is TRBV7-3, the J call TRBJ2-1, with 11 positions matching TRBD2. V shed 5 bases, J shed 8 bases, and the junction held 11 bases outside the gene matches. The CDR3 length is 16 residues. Germline assignment: CDR1 SGHTA and CDR2 FQGTGA.

The CDR3 DNA reads as TGTGCCAGCAGTGAGGGTCGACAGAACCTTTCCTACGAGCAGTACTTC. Amino acid sequence: CASSEGRQNLSYEQYF. The chain recombines TRBV25-1 with TRBJ2-7; perhaps TRBD1 as D (5 bases). Germline V gene sequence: CDR1 MGHDK, CDR2 SYGVNS. The CDR3 is 16 amino acids. V was pared by 3 bases and J by 1 base, with 16 bases between.

This clonotype was detected ten times or more. The chain joins TRBV7-2 to TRBJ2-6; D is tentatively TRBD1 or TRBD2 (5 bases each). V was trimmed by 1 base and J by 1 base, leaving 14 bases between them. Per germline, CDR1 SGHTA and CDR2 FQGNSA. The CDR3 has 18 amino acids. The CDR3 region has the DNA TGTGCCAGCAGCTTAGGACCGGTTGGGGGTTCTGGGGCCAACGTCCTGACTTTC. It translates to CASSLGPVGGSGANVLTF.

The rearrangement links TRBV6-6 to TRBJ1-1; D remains ambiguous. The CDR3 sequence is 14 residues long. Germline CDR1 MNHNY, CDR2 SVGAGI (reference sequence). Trimming took 5 bases from V and 3 from J, leaving 13 bases between them. The CDR3 nucleotides are TGTGCCAGCAGTCCCGCACCTAGGGACACTGAAGCTTTCTTT. It translates to CASSPAPRDTEAFF.

This clonotype was seen repeatedly, ten times or more. This rearrangement joins TRBV9 to TRBJ1-2, with 8 bases that match TRBD1. The CDR3 contains 15 residues. The junction had 7 bases not matched to a gene; V was cut back by 0 bases and J by 6 bases. Germline-derived CDR1 and CDR2 are SGDLS and YYNGEE. The CDR3 here is CASSVDWTGLNGYTF. CDR3 nucleotide sequence: TGTGCCAGCAGCGTAGACTGGACAGGGTTGAATGGCTACACCTTC.

This clonotype was counted ten times or more. The chain uses TRBV12-3 or TRBV12-4 and TRBJ1-2, with D unclear. V was trimmed by 2 bases and J by 6 bases, leaving 4 bases between them. The CDR3 is 11 residues long. CDR3 region: CASSLQDGYTF. Written as DNA, the CDR3 is TGTGCCAGCAGTTTACAGGATGGCTACACCTTC.

This clonotype was recorded many times. The chain employs TRBV9 and TRBJ2-1; no firm D call. The CDR3 is 13 residues long. Trimming removed 3 bases at V and 5 bases at J, with 9 bases between. Germline V CDR1 and CDR2: SGDLS, YYNGEE. The CDR3 sequence: CASSGPIHNEQFF. The CDR3 region has the DNA TGTGCCAGCAGCGGGCCCATCCACAATGAGCAGTTCTTC.

The gene calls are TRBV4-3 and TRBJ2-1; the D call may be TRBD1 or TRBD2 (7 bases each). The V gene lost 3 bases and the J gene lost 2 bases, with 20 bases spanning the gap. CDR3 size: 18 residues. Germline V gives CDR1 LGHNA, CDR2 YSLEER. The CDR3 protein is CASSHSLDREGAYNEQFF. The CDR3 region has the DNA TGCGCCAGCAGCCACTCCTTAGACAGGGAGGGGGCCTACAATGAGCAGTTCTTC.

This clonotype was counted a few times. The CDR3 DNA reads TGTGCCACCGCACTAGCGGGGGGTGCAAGCTCCTACAATGAGCAGTTCTTC. Residues: CATALAGGASSYNEQFF. The chain employs TRBV6-2 or TRBV6-3 and TRBJ2-1; 12 nucleotides agree with TRBD2. The V gene end was trimmed by 10 bases and the J gene end by 0 bases; junction bases not matched to a gene: 10. Germline V lookup: CDR1 MNHEY, CDR2 SVGEGT. The CDR3 runs to 17 residues.

This clonotype was counted ten times or more. The rearrangement joins TRBV28 to TRBJ2-5, with D perhaps being TRBD1 or TRBD2 (5 bases each). The CDR3 sequence is 15 residues long. CDR1 and CDR2 from the germline V gene are MDHEN and SYDVKM. Trimming cost V 4 bases and J 2 bases, with 14 bases left between them. The CDR3 protein is CASSYPGRKQETQYF. The CDR3 nucleotides are TGTGCCAGCAGTTATCCGGGACGTAAACAAGAGACCCAGTACTTC.

This clonotype was counted between two and nine times. Written as DNA, the CDR3 is TGTGCCAGCAGCTTGCGAGAACGCACAGATACGCAGTATTTT. Protein product: CASSLRERTDTQYF. The J gene is TRBJ2-3, the V gene TRBV7-2; D unresolved. Between the trimmed V and J ends, which lost 3 bases and 1 base, there was a span of 8 bases. From germline, CDR1 is SGHTA and CDR2 FQGNSA. CDR3 length: 14 residues.

The CDR3: CASSLGDRNQPQHF. The DNA for the CDR3 is TGTGCCAGTAGTCTAGGGGACAGGAATCAGCCCCAGCATTTT. The V gene is TRBV19, the J gene TRBJ1-5; TRBD1 aligns across 8 bases. Germline CDR1 is LNHDA and CDR2 is SQIVND (reference sequence). CDR3 length equals 14 residues. J gave up 4 bases and V 5 bases, and 4 bases lay outside the gene matches.

The V gene is TRBV10-3, the J gene TRBJ1-6, with 10 bases fitting TRBD1. Germline V lookup: CDR1 ENHRY, CDR2 SYGVKD. V was pared by 2 bases and J by 7 bases, with 5 bases of the junction left unmatched. The CDR3 runs to 16 residues. CDR3 in DNA: TGTGCCATCAGTGAGAGACAGGGGGCGCGGAATTCACCCCTCCACTTT. This gives the protein CAISERQGARNSPLHF.

This clonotype was counted a few times. This chain joins TRBV25-1 and TRBJ2-1; TRBD2 aligns across 12 bases. The germline CDR1 and CDR2 sequences are MGHDK and SYGVNS. CDR3 length equals 13 residues. Trimming removed 6 bases from V and 6 bases from J; junction bases left unmatched: 0. Here the CDR3 reads CASRLAGGNEQFF. CDR3 in DNA: TGTGCCAGCAGACTAGCGGGGGGCAATGAGCAGTTCTTC. Looking up the rest from reference TRBV25-1 and TRBJ2-1 gives the full variable domain: EADIYQTPRYLVIGTGKKITLECSQTMGHDKMYWYQQDPGMELHLIHYSYGVNSTEKGDLSSESTVSRIRTEHFPLTLESARPSHTSQYLCASRLAGGNEQFFGPGTRLTVL.

The chain has TRBV7-9 and TRBJ1-3; D is undetermined. V was trimmed by 7 bases and J by 2 bases, leaving 12 bases between them. Looked up from germline, CDR1 is SEHNR and CDR2 is FQNEAQ (reference sequence). The CDR3 contains 14 residues. The CDR3 loop is CASTPMSPGNTIYF. The CDR3 coding sequence is TGTGCCAGCACCCCTATGAGTCCTGGAAACACCATATATTTT.

This sequence joins TRBV29-1 and TRBJ2-1, with D possibly matching TRBD2 (5 bases). V was trimmed by 1 base and J by 0 bases, leaving 13 bases between them. This CDR3 has 16 amino acids. CDR1 SQVTM and CDR2 ANQGSEA come from the germline V gene. CDR3 DNA sequence: TGCAGCGTTGAAGGTAGCAGGACTTTCTCCTACAATGAGCAGTTCTTC. The encoded protein is CSVEGSRTFSYNEQFF.